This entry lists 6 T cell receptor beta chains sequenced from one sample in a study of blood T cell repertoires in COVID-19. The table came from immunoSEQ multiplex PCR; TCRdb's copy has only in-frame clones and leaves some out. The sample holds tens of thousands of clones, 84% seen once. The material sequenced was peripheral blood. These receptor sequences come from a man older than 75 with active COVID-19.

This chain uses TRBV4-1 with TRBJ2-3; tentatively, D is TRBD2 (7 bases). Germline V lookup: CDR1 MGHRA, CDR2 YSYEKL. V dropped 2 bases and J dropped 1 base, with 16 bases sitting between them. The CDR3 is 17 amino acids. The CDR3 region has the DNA TGCGCCAGCAGCCAAACCCCTCAGGGGAGGGGCACAGATACGCAGTATTTT. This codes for CASSQTPQGRGTDTQYF.

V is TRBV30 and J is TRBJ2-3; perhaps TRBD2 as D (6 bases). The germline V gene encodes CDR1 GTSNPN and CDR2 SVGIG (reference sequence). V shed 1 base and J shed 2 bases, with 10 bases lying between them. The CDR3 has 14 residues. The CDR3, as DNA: TGTGCCTGGAGTGGTGGCGGGAACACAGATACGCAGTATTTT. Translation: CAWSGGGNTDTQYF.

CDR3 sequence: CASGAFTDTQYF. CDR3 sequence (DNA): TGTGCCAGCGGGGCCTTCACAGATACGCAGTATTTT. The V and J genes are TRBV2 and TRBJ2-3; D is possibly TRBD1 (5 bases). CDR1 is SNHLY, CDR2 FYNNEI, per germline. Trimming cost V 8 bases and J 2 bases, with 8 bases left between them. The CDR3 is made up of 12 amino acids.

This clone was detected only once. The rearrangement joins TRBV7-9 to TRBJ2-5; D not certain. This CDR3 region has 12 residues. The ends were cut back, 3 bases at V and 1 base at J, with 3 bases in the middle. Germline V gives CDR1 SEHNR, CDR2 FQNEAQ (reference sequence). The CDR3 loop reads CASSFSQETQYF. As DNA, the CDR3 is TGTGCCAGCAGCTTCAGCCAAGAGACCCAGTACTTC. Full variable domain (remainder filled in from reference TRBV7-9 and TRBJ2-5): DTGVSQNPRHKITKRGQNVTFRCDPISEHNRLYWYRQTLGQGPEFLTYFQNEAQLEKSRLLSDRFSAERPKGSFSTLEIQRTEQGDSAMYLCASSFSQETQYFGPGTRLLVL.

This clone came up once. CDR3 region: CAIRDRDFSPLHF. The DNA of the CDR3 is TGTGCCATCAGAGACAGGGACTTTTCACCCCTCCACTTT. This sequence joins TRBV10-3 and TRBJ1-6; 7 bases map to TRBD1. This CDR3 has 13 amino acids. Trimming cost V 6 bases and J 9 bases; bases outside gene matches: 5. CDR1 and CDR2 (germline): ENHRY, SYGVKD.

The CDR3 here is CASSLSGQYDQPQHF. The CDR3 DNA is TGTGCCAGCAGTTTATCGGGGCAGTACGACCAGCCCCAGCATTTT. The J gene is TRBJ1-5, the V gene TRBV27; D perhaps matches TRBD1 (5 bases). From germline, CDR1 is MNHEY and CDR2 SMNVEV (reference sequence). Trimming removed 0 bases from V and 7 bases from J, with 13 bases in between. There are 15 residues in the CDR3.